A selection of T cell receptor beta chains follows, all from one sample in a study of T cell responses to AZD1222 COVID-19 vaccine. TCRdb's copy holds only in-frame clones and misses some; the assay was immunoSEQ multiplex PCR. The table records roughly 180,000 clones, about 90% of them present only once. The sequences come from peripheral blood, collected on day 0 of MenACWY control vaccination. Every receptor here comes from an adult in good health. The CDR3 runs from the conserved cysteine through the conserved F or W. D genes are given only for firm matches. Clone size is not always given. Where it is, it says once, few, many or a class for expanded clones.

>TRBV20-1|-|-|TRBJ2-1
CSAREVHEQFF
TGCAGTGCTAGAGAGGTACATGAGCAGTTCTTC
>TRBV10-3|-|TRBD1|TRBJ2-7
CAISDPGTGLHEQYF
TGTGCCATCAGTGATCCCGGGACAGGGTTGCACGAGCAGTACTTC
>TRBV19|-|TRBD2|TRBJ2-7
CASSTAAGGPPDEQYF
TGTGCCAGTAGTACAGCTGCGGGAGGGCCCCCCGACGAGCAGTACTTC
>TRBV6-4|-|-|TRBJ2-2
CASSENRDTGELFF
TGTGCCAGCAGTGAGAATAGAGACACCGGGGAGCTGTTTTTT
>TRBV25-1|-|-|TRBJ1-1
CASSRIAGGATEAFF
TGTGCCAGCAGTCGCATTGCGGGGGGGGCCACTGAAGCTTTCTTT
>TRBV28|-|TRBD2|TRBJ2-1
CASRGLAGKDEQFF
TGTGCCAGCAGGGGACTAGCGGGGAAGGATGAGCAGTTCTTC
>TRBV7-2|once|-|TRBJ2-3
CASKDRSQSGQYF
TGTGCCAGCAAAGACAGGTCTCAAAGTGGGCAGTATTTT
>TRBV6-5|-|-|TRBJ2-7
CASSYAGPKTYEQYF
TGTGCCAGCAGTTATGCGGGACCTAAAACCTACGAGCAGTACTTC
>TRBV9|-|-|TRBJ2-6
CASSVSSISGANVLTF
TGTGCCAGCAGCGTTTCCAGCATCTCTGGGGCCAACGTCCTGACTTTC
>TRBV30|-|-|TRBJ1-4
CAWSVDGATNEKLFF
TGTGCCTGGAGTGTCGACGGAGCAACTAATGAAAAACTGTTTTTT
>TRBV7-9|-|-|TRBJ2-7
CASSSTFRDGSYEQYF
TGTGCCAGCAGCTCCACCTTCCGGGACGGTTCCTACGAGCAGTACTTC
>TRBV5-4|once|-|TRBJ1-2
CASSLETASRGYTF
TGTGCCAGCAGCTTGGAGACAGCCTCCAGGGGCTACACCTTC
>TRBV19|-|-|TRBJ1-2
CASSREDYGYTF
TGTGCCAGTAGTCGGGAGGACTATGGCTACACCTTC
>TRBV9|few|TRBD2|TRBJ2-7
CASNPSGRGNEQYF
TGTGCCAGCAACCCTAGCGGGAGGGGGAACGAGCAGTACTTC
>TRBV27|-|-|TRBJ1-4
CASSFSPGTPKELFF
TGTGCCAGCAGTTTCTCCCCCGGGACCCCCAAGGAACTGTTTTTT
>TRBV19|-|TRBD2|TRBJ2-5
CASSRGLAGEETQYF
TGTGCCAGTAGTAGGGGACTAGCGGGAGAAGAGACCCAGTACTTC
>TRBV5-5|-|-|TRBJ2-2
CASSLLSSSNTGELFF
TGTGCCAGCAGCTTGTTGTCTAGCAGTAACACCGGGGAGCTGTTTTTT
>TRBV6-1|-|TRBD2|TRBJ2-7
CASSEGGLAGAWDEQYF
TGTGCCAGCAGTGAAGGGGGATTAGCGGGGGCGTGGGACGAGCAGTACTTC
>TRBV28|-|TRBD2|TRBJ2-7
CASSPLTLSSGPGHEQYF
TGTGCCAGCAGCCCCCTAACCCTGTCTAGCGGCCCGGGCCACGAGCAGTACTTC
>TRBV7-8|-|TRBD1|TRBJ2-7
CASSLVSGRGTEQYF
TGTGCCAGCAGCTTAGTAAGCGGCAGGGGGACCGAGCAGTACTTC
>TRBV7-9|many|-|TRBJ1-2
CASRGSGFNYGYTF
TGTGCCAGCCGGGGTAGCGGCTTTAACTATGGCTACACCTTC
>TRBV11-2|once|-|TRBJ2-5
CASSLIRTNHQETQYF
TGTGCCAGCAGCTTAATCCGGACAAATCACCAAGAGACCCAGTACTTC
>TRBV2|-|-|TRBJ1-5
CAGGQTGNQPQHF
TGTGCCGGCGGACAGACGGGGAATCAGCCCCAGCATTTT
>TRBV5-6|-|TRBD1|TRBJ1-3
CASSSLLRTGGRSGNTIYF
TGTGCCAGCAGCTCTTTACTCCGGACAGGGGGTCGGTCTGGAAACACCATATATTTT
>TRBV7-9|-|TRBD1|TRBJ1-5
CASSLAGTEPQPQHF
TGTGCCAGCAGCTTAGCCGGGACAGAACCCCAGCCCCAGCATTTT
>TRBV25-1|-|TRBD1|TRBJ2-1
CASSVGAGTASLHNEQFF
TGTGCCAGCAGTGTGGGGGCCGGGACAGCTAGTTTACACAATGAGCAGTTCTTC
>TRBV19|-|-|TRBJ2-2
CASSFPGVAPTGELFF
TGTGCCAGTAGTTTCCCCGGGGTGGCCCCGACCGGGGAGCTGTTTTTT
>TRBV7-9|-|TRBD1|TRBJ1-1
CASSGWRTGGSTEAFF
TGTGCCAGCAGCGGTTGGAGGACAGGGGGTAGCACTGAAGCTTTCTTT
>TRBV5-6|-|-|TRBJ2-5
CASSLGRAGTQYF
TGTGCCAGCAGCTTGGGGCGGGCAGGGACCCAGTACTTC
>TRBV6-5|once|TRBD1|TRBJ2-2
CASSYRDRVNTGELFF
TGTGCCAGCAGTTACCGGGACAGGGTGAACACCGGGGAGCTGTTTTTT
>TRBV5-6|few|-|TRBJ1-4
CASHGAGGEKLFF
TGTGCCAGCCACGGGGCTGGGGGTGAAAAACTGTTTTTT
>TRBV6-5|-|TRBD1|TRBJ1-5
CASSSIGGGGQPQHF
TGTGCCAGCAGTTCGATCGGAGGGGGCGGCCAGCCCCAGCATTTT
>TRBV28|few|-|TRBJ1-1
CASSVPHRSIPEAFF
TGTGCCAGCAGTGTTCCCCACAGGAGTATCCCTGAAGCTTTCTTT